This T cell receptor (beta chain) originates from a study of shared clonotypes between healthy human individuals. The protocol was immunoSEQ multiplex PCR, while the TCRdb copy is restricted to in-frame clones and leaves out a portion. The table shows millions of clones, with approximately 94% occurring only once. Only CD45RO-negative cells positively selected for CCR7 counted as naive CD8 cells, so terminally differentiated effector memory CD45RA+ cells were excluded. Study outcomes and limitations: Around 5% of naive CD4 clonotypes were common to four donors.

Germline assignment: CDR1 MNHNY and CDR2 SVGAGI (reference sequence). There are 16 residues in the CDR3. V dropped 4 bases and J dropped 0 bases, with 13 bases sitting between them. Notes on this clone: The antigen remains unidentified.

This sequence joins TRBV6-6 and TRBJ1-3; possible D gene TRBD1, 5 bases. Sequences were obtained from naive CD8+ T cells sorted from blood. The clonotype was recovered from a man between 18 and 29 years old in good health. This chain's CDR3 is CASSSGTAHSGNTIYF. In nucleotides, the CDR3 is TGTGCCAGCAGTTCCGGGACGGCGCACTCTGGAAACACCATATATTTT.